This T cell receptor (beta chain) was obtained from a study of cytomegalovirus exposure and HLA in healthy donors. Regarding the study as a whole: Sequencing likely caused a cluster of highly shared sequence variants. Using the classifier, cytomegalovirus status was reportedly diagnosed with high specificity and sensitivity. Whilst most TCR sequences proved rare, a subset of public TCRs occurred across many donors. After further analysis at a later stage, 17,000 or so TCR beta sequences were associated with HLA alleles at 0.05 false discovery rate.

As for this clone: Its target is not known.

From germline, CDR1 is SGHAT and CDR2 FQNNGV. The CDR3 is made up of 16 amino acids. Trimming left V 2 bases short and J 0 bases short, with 10 bases between. Use of 60 Vbeta and 13 Jbeta primers characterized the PCR. Measured with immunoSEQ multiplex PCR; TCRdb has only the in-frame clones, and not every one. The sample yields approximately 220,000 clones, more than 65% seen once. The sample was PBMCs. This sequence originates from a woman aged 25 to 45 in good health and CMV-seronegative. The chain recombines TRBV11-2 with TRBJ1-4; D unclear. The CDR3 reads CASSLFPGTTNEKLFF. The CDR3 nucleotides read TGTGCCAGCAGCTTATTCCCGGGGACAACTAATGAAAAACTGTTTTTT.